A single sample gave rise to the 31 T cell receptor beta chains below, sequenced in a study of cytomegalovirus exposure and HLA in healthy donors. It was with 60 Vbeta and 13 Jbeta primers that the PCR ran. Profiled with immunoSEQ multiplex PCR; TCRdb holds only in-frame clones, not every one. The data contain about 150,000 clones, about 75% of them singletons. Sequencing input: PBMCs. These receptors were obtained from a man between 18 and 35 years old in good health and CMV-seronegative.

The CDR3 protein is CASSAQGAANYGYTF. CDR3 nucleotide sequence: TGTGCCAGCAGCGCCCAGGGGGCCGCTAACTATGGCTACACCTTC. The genes are TRBV13 and TRBJ1-2, with 8 bases aligning to TRBD1. CDR1 and CDR2 from the germline V gene are PRHDT and FYEKMQ (reference sequence). The CDR3 runs to 15 residues. Trimming removed 5 bases from V and 0 bases from J; junction bases left unmatched: 5.

This clone was seen once. This rearrangement joins TRBV4-1 to TRBJ1-2; the D is unclear. Per the germline V gene, CDR1 is MGHRA and CDR2 is YSYEKL. This CDR3 contains 15 residues. The V and J ends lost 6 bases and 4 bases respectively, with 18 bases between them. The CDR3 DNA reads TGCGCCAGCAGACAACTGGGGTCGGCGGGCTATGGCTACACCTTC. Protein: CASRQLGSAGYGYTF.

This clone was seen only once. A junction end diverges from the germline sequence, so it may reflect a read error. Distinct nucleotide sequences in the sample also encode this CDR3. The J gene is TRBJ1-5, the V gene TRBV7-9, with D possibly TRBD1 on 6 matching bases. This CDR3 is built from 12 residues. The germline V gene has CDR1 SEHNR and CDR2 FQNEAQ (reference sequence). The CDR3 DNA reads TGTTCCAGCAGCTTTGGGGGCCAGCCCCAGCATTTT. Translated: CSSSFGGQPQHF.

The sample holds a few counts of this clone. This sequence joins TRBV29-1 and TRBJ2-3; D gene uncertain. V lost 0 bases and J 2 bases, leaving 9 bases between the germline ends. The CDR3 runs to 14 residues. From germline, CDR1 is SQVTM and CDR2 ANQGSEA. The CDR3 sequence is CSVEDLSYTDTQYF. CDR3 sequence (DNA): TGCAGCGTTGAAGATCTCAGTTACACAGATACGCAGTATTTT.

This clone was counted a single time. The chain uses TRBV28 and TRBJ2-1; D is unresolved. The CDR3 runs to 12 residues. The germline V gene encodes CDR1 MDHEN and CDR2 SYDVKM. Trimming left V 7 bases short and J 8 bases short, with 12 bases between. The CDR3 reads CASISSTDEQFF. The CDR3 DNA reads TGTGCCAGCATTTCCAGTACCGATGAGCAGTTCTTC. Supplemented by reference TRBV28 and TRBJ2-1, the full variable domain reads DVKVTQSSRYLVKRTGEKVFLECVQDMDHENMFWYRQDPGLGLRLIYFSYDVKMKEKGDIPEGYSVSREKKERFSLILESASTNQTSMYLCASISSTDEQFFGPGTRLTVL.

This rearrangement joins TRBV2 to TRBJ1-2, with a possible D match to TRBD1 (6 bases). This CDR3 is 15 amino acids long. Germline CDR1 reads SNHLY; CDR2 reads FYNNEI. The V and J ends lost 2 bases and 3 bases respectively, with 13 bases between them. CDR3 in DNA: TGTGCCAGCAGTGAAAGTACCAGGGGTCACTATGGCTACACCTTC. Protein sequence: CASSESTRGHYGYTF.

The rearrangement links TRBV11-3 to TRBJ2-3, with 7 positions matching TRBD2. This CDR3 spans 15 amino acids. Trimming removed 5 bases from V and 3 bases from J; junction bases left unmatched: 8. Germline V gives CDR1 SGHNT, CDR2 YENEEA. DNA for the CDR3: TGTGCCAGCAGCCCCGGGGGGAGGATGACAGATACGCAGTATTTT. Its protein is CASSPGGRMTDTQYF.

This chain uses TRBV12-2 with TRBJ1-2; the table's D call, TRBD1, was not checked against the DNA. TRBV12-2 corresponds to a pseudogene. CDR3 length: 14 amino acids. CDR3 DNA sequence: TGTGCAAGTCGCTTAGCTGGACAGTTCTATGGCTACACCTTC. Protein: CASRLAGQFYGYTF.

This clone was seen a single time. The V call is TRBV28, the J call TRBJ1-5, with D unclear. CDR1 MDHEN and CDR2 SYDVKM come from the germline V gene. CDR3 length: 13 residues. V was trimmed by 6 bases and J by 9 bases, leaving 15 bases between them. The CDR3 is CASSRSQFSPQHF. The CDR3 DNA reads TGTGCCAGCAGCCGATCACAATTCTCGCCCCAGCATTTT.

The V gene is TRBV4-3, the J gene TRBJ2-2, with 9 bases that match TRBD2. This CDR3 spans 16 amino acids. The J segment lost 0 bases and the V segment lost 4 bases, leaving 3 bases of the junction unmatched. CDR1 is LGHNA and CDR2 is YSLEER in the germline V gene. The CDR3 bases are TGCGCCAGCAGCCCCCGGACTAGCGCGAACACCGGGGAGCTGTTTTTT. Encoded protein: CASSPRTSANTGELFF.

V and J are TRBV5-5 and TRBJ2-7; 8 bases match TRBD1. Looked up from germline, CDR1 is SGHKS and CDR2 is YYEKEE (reference sequence). The CDR3 totals 15 residues. V was pared by 4 bases and J by 0 bases, with 6 bases of the junction left unmatched. The CDR3 nucleotides read TGTGCCAGCAGCCCCCGGGACAGGACCTCCTACGAGCAGTACTTC. As protein: CASSPRDRTSYEQYF.

J is TRBJ2-2 and V is TRBV28; possibly TRBD1 for D (6 bases). CDR3 size: 15 residues. Germline lookup yields CDR1 MDHEN and CDR2 SYDVKM. V shed 2 bases and J shed 7 bases, with 14 bases lying between them. The CDR3 reads CASSLGDRRGGELFF. DNA of the CDR3: TGTGCCAGCAGTTTAGGCGACAGGCGAGGCGGGGAGCTGTTTTTT.

The V gene is TRBV5-1, the J gene TRBJ1-2, with D possibly matching TRBD1 (5 bases). Germline CDR1 and CDR2: SGHRS and YFSETQ. The CDR3 totals 13 residues. The V gene lost 0 bases and the J gene lost 2 bases, with 5 bases spanning the gap. CDR3 protein: CASSLEGNYGYTF. DNA of the CDR3: TGCGCCAGCAGCTTGGAGGGGAACTATGGCTACACCTTC.

V usage is TRBV5-8 and J usage is TRBJ2-1, with 10 bases matching TRBD1. Germline V gene data show CDR1 as SGHTS and CDR2 as YDEGEE. The CDR3 consists of 14 residues. V shed 3 bases and J 5 bases; nucleotides not matched to a gene: 2. The DNA of the CDR3 is TGTGCCAGCAGCTCCGGGACAGGGGACAATGAGCAGTTCTTC. Protein sequence: CASSSGTGDNEQFF.

V and J are TRBV27 and TRBJ2-5; 11 positions agree with TRBD2. The germline V gene has CDR1 MNHEY and CDR2 SMNVEV (reference sequence). The CDR3 has 15 residues. Losses at the gene ends were 7 bases for V and 3 bases for J; bases not matched to a gene: 7. DNA of the CDR3: TGTGCCAGCAACTCCGGGACTAGCGGAAAAGAGACCCAGTACTTC. Translated, it gives CASNSGTSGKETQYF.

The V call is TRBV28, the J call TRBJ1-5; 7 nucleotides line up with TRBD1. The V gene's germline CDR1 is MDHEN and CDR2 SYDVKM. V dropped 7 bases and J dropped 4; count of bases not matched to a gene: 4. This CDR3 region has 13 residues. The CDR3 nucleotides are TGTGCCAGCAAAGAGACAGGGAATCAGCCCCAGCATTTT. Amino acids: CASKETGNQPQHF.

V gene TRBV27 combines with J gene TRBJ1-2; possible D gene TRBD1, 5 bases. CDR1 is MNHEY, CDR2 SMNVEV, per germline (reference sequence). The CDR3 length is 13 residues. V lost 2 bases and J 6 bases, leaving 10 bases between the germline ends. CDR3 sequence (DNA): TGTGCCAGCAGTTTACAGGGCCCGCATGGCTACACCTTC. It codes for CASSLQGPHGYTF.

Points on this clone: The conserved phenylalanine or tryptophan normally closing the CDR3 is absent here, so this likely arose from a read error. The limits of the CDR3 on the DNA are not certain, so only TCRdb's listed CDR3 is given. The V gene is TRBV5-6, the J gene TRBJ1-2; the table's D call, TRBD1, was not checked against the DNA. The CDR3 contains 11 residues when both ends are counted. CDR1 SGHDT and CDR2 YYEEEE come from the germline V gene. The CDR3 sequence: CASSLGGQHTT.

The chain uses TRBV6-5 and TRBJ2-7, with unresolved D. CDR3 length: 12 amino acids. Germline V gives CDR1 MNHEY, CDR2 SVGAGI. The V end was cut by 4 bases, the J end by 2 bases, with 6 bases between. The CDR3 loop reads CASSSTPYEQYF. CDR3 DNA sequence: TGTGCCAGCAGTTCCACTCCCTACGAGCAGTACTTC.

This chain links TRBV4-1 with TRBJ2-7; 8 nucleotides agree with TRBD2. CDR3 size: 15 residues. The germline V gene encodes CDR1 MGHRA and CDR2 YSYEKL. With V trimmed by 1 base and J by 3 bases, 5 bases remained unmatched. The CDR3 loop is CASSQATSGNYEQYF. As DNA, the CDR3 is TGCGCCAGCAGCCAAGCAACTAGCGGAAACTACGAGCAGTACTTC.

V and J are TRBV5-1 and TRBJ2-3; 7 positions agree with TRBD1. Trimming cost V 0 bases and J 5 bases; bases outside gene matches: 6. The germline V gene encodes CDR1 SGHRS and CDR2 YFSETQ. This CDR3 has 15 amino acids. The DNA for the CDR3 is TGCGCCAGCAGCTTGGGGGACAGTCACGGAGATACGCAGTATTTT. Its protein product is CASSLGDSHGDTQYF.

The rearrangement joins TRBV18 to TRBJ2-7; the match to TRBD1 covers 7 bases. Germline loops: CDR1 KGHSH, CDR2 LQKENI. The CDR3 consists of 16 residues. V lost 0 bases, J lost 2 bases, and 7 bases stayed unmatched. This CDR3 reads CASSPPPRQGPYEQYF. The DNA of the CDR3 is TGTGCCAGCTCACCACCGCCGCGACAGGGCCCCTACGAGCAGTACTTC. Looking up the rest from reference TRBV18 and TRBJ2-7 gives the full variable domain: NAGVMQNPRHLVRRRGQEARLRCSPMKGHSHVYWYRQLPEEGLKFMVYLQKENIIDESGMPKERFSAEFPKEGPSILRIQQVVRGDSAAYFCASSPPPRQGPYEQYFGPGTRLTVT.

This chain links TRBV5-1 with TRBJ2-3; 10 bases match TRBD2. V lost 0 bases to trimming and J lost 6 bases; unmatched junction nucleotides: 7. The length of the CDR3 is 16 residues. Germline CDR1 and CDR2: SGHRS and YFSETQ. This CDR3 reads CASSLGPAGGVDTQYF. In DNA form, the CDR3 reads TGCGCCAGCAGCTTGGGGCCAGCGGGGGGGGTGGATACGCAGTATTTT.

The chain couples TRBV5-6 to TRBJ2-1; 9 nucleotides line up with TRBD2. The CDR3 runs 15 residues. The junction had 5 bases not matched to a gene; V was cut back by 2 bases and J by 5 bases. CDR1 and CDR2 (germline): SGHDT, YYEEEE. The CDR3 DNA follows: TGTGCCAGCAGCTTAAGAGCGGGAGGCCACAATGAGCAGTTCTTC. The encoded protein is CASSLRAGGHNEQFF.

The rearrangement joins TRBV7-8 to TRBJ1-2, with 8 bases that match TRBD1. This CDR3 is built from 15 residues. The V gene end was trimmed by 5 bases and the J gene end by 3 bases; junction bases not matched to a gene: 8. From germline, CDR1 is SGHVS and CDR2 FQNEAQ. Here the CDR3 DNA reads TGTGCCAGCAGCCCCGGGACAGGCTTTTACTATGGCTACACCTTC. Translating it yields CASSPGTGFYYGYTF. The full variable domain, its missing parts supplied by reference TRBV7-8 and TRBJ1-2, is GAGVSQSPRYKVAKRGQDVALRCDPISGHVSLFWYQQALGQGPEFLTYFQNEAQLDKSGLPSDRFFAERPEGSVSTLKIQRTQQEDSAVYLCASSPGTGFYYGYTFGSGTRLTVV.

The chain is built from TRBV9 and TRBJ2-2; tentatively, D is TRBD2 (6 bases). The CDR3 spans 14 residues. V dropped 3 bases and J dropped 6 bases, with 12 bases sitting between them. Looked up from germline, CDR1 is SGDLS and CDR2 is YYNGEE. The CDR3 protein is CASSGVREAGELFF. For the CDR3, the DNA is TGTGCCAGCAGCGGGGTTAGGGAGGCCGGGGAGCTGTTTTTT.

The J gene is TRBJ2-2, the V gene TRBV19; a weak D match, TRBD1 (6 bases). The V end lost 7 bases, the J end lost 5 bases, and 26 bases lay between the germline ends. Per the germline V gene, CDR1 is LNHDA and CDR2 is SQIVND (reference sequence). The CDR3 has 18 amino acids. The CDR3 is CASTEMSGRRRGTGELFF. The CDR3 DNA follows: TGTGCCAGTACCGAGATGTCCGGGCGCCGTAGGGGGACCGGGGAGCTGTTTTTT.

This sequence joins TRBV7-2 and TRBJ1-4; a weak D match, TRBD1 (5 bases). This CDR3 region has 16 residues. Germline V CDR1 and CDR2: SGHTA, FQGNSA. V dropped 5 bases and J dropped 2 bases, with 15 bases sitting between them. CDR3 region: CASSQWAGGTNEKLFF. Here the CDR3 DNA reads TGTGCCAGCAGCCAATGGGCGGGGGGGACTAATGAAAAACTGTTTTTT.

The V gene is TRBV6-5, the J gene TRBJ2-7; 9 bases are a match to TRBD1. The junction had 12 bases not matched to a gene; V was cut back by 8 bases and J by 4 bases. The CDR3 extends over 15 amino acids. Germline assignment: CDR1 MNHEY and CDR2 SVGAGI. The CDR3: CASAYRDRVFYEQYF. For the CDR3, the DNA is TGTGCCAGCGCGTACCGGGACAGGGTTTTTTACGAGCAGTACTTC.

V and J are TRBV30 and TRBJ1-4; 7 positions match TRBD1. In germline, CDR1 is GTSNPN, CDR2 SVGIG (reference sequence). This CDR3 has 14 residues. V lost 4 bases, J lost 6 bases, and 8 bases stayed unmatched. The CDR3 here is CAWNPTGLHEKLFF. The DNA of the CDR3 is TGTGCCTGGAATCCGACAGGGTTGCATGAAAAACTGTTTTTT. The whole variable domain, filled in from reference TRBV30 and TRBJ1-4, reads SQTIHQWPATLVQPVGSPLSLECTVEGTSNPNLYWYRQAAGRGLQLLFYSVGIGQISSEVPQNLSASRPQDRQFILSSKKLLLSDSGFYLCAWNPTGLHEKLFFGSGTQLSVL.

The V call is TRBV7-2, the J call TRBJ2-5; a weak D match, TRBD2 (5 bases). Germline assignment: CDR1 SGHTA and CDR2 FQGNSA. V lost 4 bases and J lost 4, with 16 bases in between. This CDR3 spans 15 amino acids. The CDR3 DNA reads as TGTGCCAGCAGCTGGCTAGCCACCTCCCCAGAGACCCAGTACTTC. The encoded protein is CASSWLATSPETQYF.